This T cell receptor (beta chain) was sequenced in a study of lymphopenia after photon versus proton radiotherapy. Trimming took 0 bases from V and 0 from J, leaving 7 bases between them. The CDR3 is 15 amino acids. Germline assignment: CDR1 MGHRA and CDR2 YSYEKL. Method: immunoSEQ multiplex PCR; TCRdb's copy keeps in-frame clones and lacks some. The sample lists some 170,000 clones, about 88% occurring once. The TCR was taken from a man aged 45-65 years with gastric cancer. J is TRBJ2-3 and V is TRBV4-1; D perhaps matches TRBD1 (5 bases). The sequencing used peripheral blood, collected from a patient treated with photon-based radiotherapy. CDR3 region: CASSQEQASTDTQYF. The CDR3 region has the DNA TGCGCCAGCAGCCAAGAACAGGCTAGCACAGATACGCAGTATTTT.